This T cell receptor beta chain was profiled in a study of T cell responses to AZD1222 COVID-19 vaccine. With 0 bases removed from V and 1 base from J, the gap between germline ends came to 7 bases. This CDR3 is 15 amino acids long. Germline CDR1 reads MNHNS; CDR2 reads SASEGT. This clone was counted a single time. Here immunoSEQ multiplex PCR was the method, and the copy in TCRdb shows in-frame clones only, minus some. This table holds about 160,000 clones, about 91% found once. V and J are TRBV6-1 and TRBJ1-3; unclear D gene. The source material was peripheral blood, sampled on day 0 of MenACWY control vaccination. This TCR came from an adult in good health. This CDR3 reads CASSEAGGSGNTIYF. In DNA, the CDR3 is TGTGCCAGCAGTGAAGCGGGTGGGTCTGGAAACACCATATATTTT.